The present T cell receptor (beta chain) was sequenced within a study of shared clonotypes between healthy human individuals. As for the study in general: Donors consisted of two women and a few men between 18 and 49. The study's findings and limits: Roughly 5% of naive CD4 clonotypes were common to a few donors. Sorted-subset sequencing was shown by rarefaction to be incomplete despite large depth.

The J segment lost 1 base and the V segment lost 4 bases, leaving 13 bases of the junction unmatched. Germline CDR1 reads MGHRA; CDR2 reads YSYEKL. The CDR3 covers 17 residues. In the naive CD8 group, cells lacked CD45RO and were positively selected for CCR7, so terminally differentiated effector memory CD45RA+ cells were left out. As handled by the study authors: Filtering differed because ImmunoSEQ produced junction-only sequences that carried no quality scores. Clones were sequenced by immunoSEQ multiplex PCR, and TCRdb holds only the in-frame ones, with some missing. V, J and clone size reflect that table, while D and trimming were determined from the DNA. The repertoire includes about 700,000 clones, roughly 94% of them detected once, and 20% to 25% sits in the top ten. Comments on this clone: Its specificity is unknown.

V and J are TRBV4-1 and TRBJ2-7; 7 nucleotides match TRBD1. This sequence was found in a man aged 25 to 40 in good health. Sequenced sample: naive CD8+ T cells sorted from blood. CDR3 sequence: CASSPSSAGGASYEQYF. As DNA, the CDR3 is TGCGCCAGCAGCCCCTCGAGCGCAGGGGGAGCTTCCTACGAGCAGTACTTC.